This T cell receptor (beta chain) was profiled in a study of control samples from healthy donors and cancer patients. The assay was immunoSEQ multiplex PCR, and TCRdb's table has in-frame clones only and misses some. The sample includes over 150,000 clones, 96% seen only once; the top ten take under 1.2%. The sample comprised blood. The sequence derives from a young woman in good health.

The CDR3 protein is CASSEGGLSFTDTQYF. The CDR3 bases are TGTGCCAGCAGTGAAGGGGGGCTCTCCTTCACAGATACGCAGTATTTT. V usage is TRBV25-1 and J usage is TRBJ2-3; D tentatively fits TRBD1 or TRBD2 (6 bases each). The V gene lost 2 bases and the J gene lost 2 bases, with 14 bases spanning the gap. The CDR3 covers 16 residues. Germline-derived CDR1 and CDR2 are MGHDK and SYGVNS.